Below, 16 T cell receptor beta chains from the same sample are listed, as sequenced in a study of blood T cell repertoires in COVID-19. TCRdb's copy holds only in-frame clones and misses some; the assay was immunoSEQ multiplex PCR. This table has 200,000 to 300,000 clones, approximately 89% appearing once. The specimen was PBMCs or T cells enriched from blood (not recorded which). Receptors were obtained from a woman between 18 and 30 years old who had recovered from COVID-19.

This rearrangement joins TRBV7-9 to TRBJ1-2; TRBD1 matches at 7 bases. The CDR3 loop spans 15 amino acids. Trimming took 1 base from V and 4 from J; bases not matched to a gene: 6. Germline V gives CDR1 SEHNR, CDR2 FQNEAQ (reference sequence). CDR3 protein: CASSLGQGGSYGYTF. DNA for the CDR3: TGTGCCAGCAGCTTAGGACAGGGCGGCTCCTATGGCTACACCTTC.

The J gene is TRBJ1-1, the V gene TRBV7-2; maybe TRBD1 (5 bases). This CDR3 comprises 14 residues. Trimming stripped 2 bases from V and 4 bases from J, with 11 bases between. Germline V gene lookup returns CDR1 SGHTA and CDR2 FQGNSA. DNA of the CDR3: TGTGCCAGCAGCTTAACTGCCCAGGGCACTGAAGCTTTCTTT. Its translation is CASSLTAQGTEAFF.

V usage is TRBV27 and J usage is TRBJ2-2; TRBD2 agrees at 13 bases. The V gene end was trimmed by 3 bases and the J gene end by 7 bases; junction bases not matched to a gene: 8. CDR1 and CDR2 from the germline V gene are MNHEY and SMNVEV (reference sequence). This CDR3 has 17 residues. As DNA, the CDR3 is TGTGCCAGCAGTTTCCTCGGACTAGCGGGAGCGGGCGGGGAGCTGTTTTTT. Its translation is CASSFLGLAGAGGELFF.

This clone was seen just once. The V call is TRBV19, the J call TRBJ2-2, with D tentatively TRBD2 (6 bases). Between the trimmed V and J ends, which lost 3 bases and 5 bases, there was a span of 10 bases. In germline, CDR1 is LNHDA, CDR2 SQIVND (reference sequence). This CDR3 contains 14 residues. The CDR3 DNA reads as TGTGCCAGTAGTATGGACTATTTGACCGGGGAGCTGTTTTTT. Amino acids: CASSMDYLTGELFF.

The chain carries TRBV19 and TRBJ2-5, with 11 bases matching TRBD2. Germline V CDR1 and CDR2: LNHDA, SQIVND (reference sequence). This CDR3 has 17 amino acids. With 9 bases clipped from V and 5 bases from J, the junction kept 17 bases outside the gene matches. CDR3 sequence (DNA): TGTGCCAGCCAGAAAGGTCTAGCGGGGGGAGGATTGGAGACCCAGTACTTC. It translates to CASQKGLAGGGLETQYF.

The gene calls are TRBV19 and TRBJ1-2; 8 positions match TRBD1. Germline CDR1 and CDR2: LNHDA and SQIVND (reference sequence). J lost 5 bases, V lost 4 bases, and 6 bases had no gene match. This CDR3 spans 14 amino acids. CDR3 in amino acids: CASSTRGRDYGYTF. The CDR3 bases are TGTGCCAGTAGTACCAGGGGGCGAGATTATGGCTACACCTTC.

This clone came up a few times. This sequence joins TRBV4-1 and TRBJ1-4, with 11 bases lining up with TRBD1. Per germline, CDR1 MGHRA and CDR2 YSYEKL. The ends lost 7 bases at V and 6 bases at J; junction bases unmatched: 4. CDR3 length: 14 amino acids. Here the CDR3 DNA reads TGCGCCAGCATCGGACAGGGGGCTTATGAAAAACTGTTTTTT. Its translation is CASIGQGAYEKLFF.

V gene TRBV5-5 combines with J gene TRBJ2-5; the match to TRBD2 covers 7 bases. The junction had 10 bases not matched to a gene; V was cut back by 5 bases and J by 9 bases. Germline lookup yields CDR1 SGHKS and CDR2 YYEKEE (reference sequence). This CDR3 contains 13 residues. Here the CDR3 DNA reads TGTGCCAGCAGGCCTAGCGGCGGTTACCCCCAGTACTTC. This translates into CASRPSGGYPQYF.

V usage is TRBV28 and J usage is TRBJ1-1, with 8 nucleotides matching TRBD1. V shed 6 bases, J shed 1 base, and the junction held 7 bases outside the gene matches. The CDR3 is 15 residues long. Germline CDR1 MDHEN, CDR2 SYDVKM. The CDR3 DNA reads TGTGCCAGCAGAAAAACCGGGACAGGGAACACTGAAGCTTTCTTT. It encodes CASRKTGTGNTEAFF.

V usage is TRBV13 and J usage is TRBJ2-7, with TRBD1 identical over 9 bases. There are 17 residues in the CDR3. Germline V gene lookup returns CDR1 PRHDT and CDR2 FYEKMQ (reference sequence). V shed 2 bases, J shed 5 bases, and the junction held 13 bases outside the gene matches. The CDR3 sequence: CASSLRVLGQGTHEQYF. CDR3 bases: TGTGCCAGCAGCTTAAGGGTTTTGGGACAGGGTACCCACGAGCAGTACTTC.

V gene TRBV5-4 combines with J gene TRBJ1-1; no reliable D call. V was cut by 0 bases and J by 7 bases, with 7 bases left in between. The CDR3 is made up of 12 amino acids. Germline V gene data show CDR1 as SGHNT and CDR2 as YYREEE (reference sequence). The CDR3 loop is CASSLGPSEAFF. CDR3 bases: TGTGCCAGCAGCTTGGGGCCCAGTGAAGCTTTCTTT.

The rearrangement links TRBV28 to TRBJ1-1; D unclear. The CDR3 sequence is 13 residues long. Germline V lookup: CDR1 MDHEN, CDR2 SYDVKM. V was cut by 3 bases and J by 4 bases, with 9 bases left in between. DNA for the CDR3: TGTGCCAGCAGTTTCGGTGGGAGCACTGAAGCTTTCTTT. Residues: CASSFGGSTEAFF.

The rearrangement joins TRBV5-4 to TRBJ1-4; D might be TRBD1 (6 bases). The germline V gene encodes CDR1 SGHNT and CDR2 YYREEE (reference sequence). This CDR3 is built from 14 residues. With 9 bases removed from V and 11 bases from J, the gap between germline ends came to 23 bases. The chain's CDR3 is CATRGGGGQRKLFF. CDR3 coding DNA: TGTGCCACCCGAGGGGGAGGGGGTCAGAGGAAACTGTTTTTT.

The chain has TRBV7-7 and TRBJ2-5; 8 nucleotides align to TRBD2. Germline CDR1 is SSHAT and CDR2 is FNYEAQ (reference sequence). Germline trimming cut 5 bases from V and 5 bases from J; bases unmatched to any gene: 10. CDR3 length equals 15 residues. The CDR3 loop reads CASSQGLGGGETQYF. The DNA of the CDR3 is TGTGCCAGCAGCCAGGGACTAGGAGGGGGGGAGACCCAGTACTTC.

This chain uses TRBV30 with TRBJ2-7; D is unclear. The length of the CDR3 is 12 residues. Germline CDR1 reads GTSNPN; CDR2 reads SVGIG (reference sequence). Trimming shortened V by 5 bases and J by 5 bases, and 13 bases separated the two germline ends. DNA for the CDR3: TGTGCCTGGGGCACCCTCCGGGACGAGCAGTACTTC. Amino acids: CAWGTLRDEQYF.

This clone has just a few counts. The chain carries TRBV7-2 and TRBJ1-1; D is possibly TRBD1 (6 bases). CDR1 SGHTA and CDR2 FQGNSA come from the germline V gene. V lost 1 base, J lost 3 bases, and 6 bases lay in between. The CDR3 consists of 13 residues. CDR3 DNA: TGTGCCAGCAGCTTAGACAGGGACACTGAAGCTTTCTTT. It yields the protein CASSLDRDTEAFF.